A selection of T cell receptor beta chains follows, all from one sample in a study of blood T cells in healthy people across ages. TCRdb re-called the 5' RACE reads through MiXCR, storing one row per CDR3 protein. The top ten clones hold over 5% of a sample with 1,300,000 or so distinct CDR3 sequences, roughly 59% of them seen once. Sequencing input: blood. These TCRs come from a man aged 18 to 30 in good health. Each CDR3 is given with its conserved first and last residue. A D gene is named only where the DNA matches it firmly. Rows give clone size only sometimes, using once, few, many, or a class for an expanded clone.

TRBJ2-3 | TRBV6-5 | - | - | TGTGCCAGCAGTTTCGAACCGCCGCAATCTCTCCGCACAGATACGCAGTATTTT | CASSFEPPQSLRTDTQYF
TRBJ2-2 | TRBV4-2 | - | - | TGTGCCAGCAGCCAAGATCTTAACACCGGGGAGCCGTTTTTT | CASSQDLNTGEPFF
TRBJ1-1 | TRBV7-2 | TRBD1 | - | TGTGCCAGCAGCCCGGACAGGATCATGAACACTGAAGCTTTCTTT | CASSPDRIMNTEAFF
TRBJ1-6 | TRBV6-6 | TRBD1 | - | TGTGCCAGCAGTTACTCACAGGGGGACTCACCCCTCCACTTT | CASSYSQGDSPLHF
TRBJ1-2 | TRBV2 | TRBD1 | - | TGTGCCAGCAGCGGGACAGGGCGAAACTATGGCTACACCTTC | CASSGTGRNYGYTF
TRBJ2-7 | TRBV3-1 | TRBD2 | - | TGTGCCAGCAGCCCCGGTGCGGGGGTCTTGATGTACGAGCAGTACTTC | CASSPGAGVLMYEQYF
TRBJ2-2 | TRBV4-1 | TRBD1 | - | TGCGCCAGCAGCCGAACACAGGGGGCTAACGGGGAGCTGTTTTTT | CASSRTQGANGELFF
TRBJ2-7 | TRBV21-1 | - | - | TGTGCCAGCAGCAAAGTGGGGGGAATACAATCCTACGAGCAGTACTTC | CASSKVGGIQSYEQYF
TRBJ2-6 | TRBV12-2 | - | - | TGTGCAAGTCGCTTATCGCAGTGGTCTCAGGACCGATTTTCTGGGGCCAACGTCCTGACTTTC | CASRLSQWSQDRFSGANVLTF
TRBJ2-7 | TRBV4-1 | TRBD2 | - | TGCGCCAGCAGCCAAATAGCGGGAGTCTACGAGCAGTACTTC | CASSQIAGVYEQYF
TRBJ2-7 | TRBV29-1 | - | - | TGCAGCGTCGGATTCGGGACGGAACATGGCGAGCAGTACTTC | CSVGFGTEHGEQYF
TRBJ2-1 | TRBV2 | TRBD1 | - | TGTGCCAGCAACAACCAGGGGGCCTACAATGAGCAGTTCTTC | CASNNQGAYNEQFF
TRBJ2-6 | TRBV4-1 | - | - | TGCGCCAGCAGCTTGGGGGTGTTTAACTCTGGGGCCAACGTCCTGACTTTC | CASSLGVFNSGANVLTF
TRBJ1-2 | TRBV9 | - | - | TGTGCCAGCAGCTTGGGACATCACTTGAGTTATGGCTACACCTTC | CASSLGHHLSYGYTF
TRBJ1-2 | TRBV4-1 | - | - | TGCGCCAGCAGCCAAGGAGAACCTTCCCCTCTTTATGGCTACACCTTC | CASSQGEPSPLYGYTF
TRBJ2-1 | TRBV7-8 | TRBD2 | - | TGTGCCAGCAGCTCCGTAGCGGGAGCGTCGGAGCAGTTCTTC | CASSSVAGASEQFF
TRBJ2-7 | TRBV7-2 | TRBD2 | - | TGTGCCAGCAGCTTACGACTAGCGGCTACGGGCGAGCAGTACTTC | CASSLRLAATGEQYF
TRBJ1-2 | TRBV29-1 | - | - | TGCAGCGTTGAAAAGGCAGGGAACTATGGCTACACCTTC | CSVEKAGNYGYTF
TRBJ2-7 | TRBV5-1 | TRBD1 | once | TGCGCCAGCAGCTTGGAGATACTTAGACAGGGAGCCTACGAGCAGTACTTC | CASSLEILRQGAYEQYF
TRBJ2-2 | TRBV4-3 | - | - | TGCGCCAGCAGCCAAGATCGTGTGGCCACCGGGGAGCTGTTTTTT | CASSQDRVATGELFF
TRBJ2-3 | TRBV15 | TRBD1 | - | TGTGCCACCAGCAGAGTCAGGGGGAGCACAGATACGCAGTATTTT | CATSRVRGSTDTQYF
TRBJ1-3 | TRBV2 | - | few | TGTGCCAGCAGTGAAGGGCAGTCCTCTGGAAACACCATATATTTT | CASSEGQSSGNTIYF
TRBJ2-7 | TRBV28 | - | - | TGTGCCAGCAGTTTTACCAACGAGCAGTACTTC | CASSFTNEQYF
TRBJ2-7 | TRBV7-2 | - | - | TGTGCCAGCAGCTTAGGGGGACCCCCGCATCCCGAGCAGTACTTC | CASSLGGPPHPEQYF
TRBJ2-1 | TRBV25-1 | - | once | TGTGCCAGCAGTGAATCCCCGGGGAGATACAATGAGCAGTTCTTC | CASSESPGRYNEQFF
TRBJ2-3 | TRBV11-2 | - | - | TGTGCCAGCAGCTTAGGGCTAGGGGGAGGTACGCAGTATTTT | CASSLGLGGGTQYF
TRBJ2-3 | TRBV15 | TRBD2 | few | TGTGCCACCAGCAGAGATCTAGCGGGCACAGATACGCAGTATTTT | CATSRDLAGTDTQYF
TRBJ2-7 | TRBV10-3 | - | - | TGTGCCATCAGTGAGTCTGGGAACGAGCAGTACTTC | CAISESGNEQYF
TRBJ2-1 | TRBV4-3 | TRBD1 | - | TGCGCCAGCAGCCAAGATCACCGCGCCGGGACAGGGGGGAATGAGCAGTTCTTC | CASSQDHRAGTGGNEQFF
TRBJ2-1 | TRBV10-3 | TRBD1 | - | TGTGCCACGGGGACAGGGACCTACAATGAGCAGTTCTTC | CATGTGTYNEQFF
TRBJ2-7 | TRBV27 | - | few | TGTGCCACCGGCCGGCAAGCCTACGAGCAGTACTTC | CATGRQAYEQYF
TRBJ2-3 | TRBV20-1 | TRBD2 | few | TGCAGTGCTAGAGATCCGGGACTAGGGACAGATACGCAGTATTTT | CSARDPGLGTDTQYF
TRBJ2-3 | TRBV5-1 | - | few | TGCGCCAGCAGCCGCAGGGGGACTAGCACAGATACGCAGTATTTT | CASSRRGTSTDTQYF
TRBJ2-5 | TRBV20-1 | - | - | TGCAGCGCTAGCCCAGGAATACAAGAGACCCAGTACTTC | CSASPGIQETQYF
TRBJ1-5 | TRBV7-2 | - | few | - | CASSLRFGPGQPQHF
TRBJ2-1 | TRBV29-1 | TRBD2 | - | TGCAGCGTTCCTCGACTAGCGGGAGTTGGTGAGCAGTTCTTC | CSVPRLAGVGEQFF
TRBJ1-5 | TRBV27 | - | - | TGTGCCAGCAGGGGCCTTGATAGCAATCAGCCCCAGCATTTT | CASRGLDSNQPQHF
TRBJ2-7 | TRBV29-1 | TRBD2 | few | TGCAGCGTTGACGGACTAGCGGGGGCCTACGAGCAGTACTTC | CSVDGLAGAYEQYF
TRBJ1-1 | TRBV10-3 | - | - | TGTGCCATCAAGAATATGAACACTGAAGCTTTCTTT | CAIKNMNTEAFF
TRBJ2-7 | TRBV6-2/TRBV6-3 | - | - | TGTGCCAGCAGCCCCCGGAGCGCTCACGAGCAGTACTTC | CASSPRSAHEQYF
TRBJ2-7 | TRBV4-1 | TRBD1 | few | TGCGCCAGCAGCCAAGACGCGCGACAGGGAAACTACGAGCAGTACTTC | CASSQDARQGNYEQYF
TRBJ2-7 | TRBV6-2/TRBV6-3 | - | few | TGTGCCAGCAGTGGCAGGGTACGTTTGGACGAGCAGTACTTC | CASSGRVRLDEQYF
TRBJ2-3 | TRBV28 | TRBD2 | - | TGTGCCAGCAGCCGGGCTAGCGGGGGTTCAGATACGCAGTATTTT | CASSRASGGSDTQYF
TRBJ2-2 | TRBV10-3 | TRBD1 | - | TGTGCCATCAGTGAGTCCGACCGACAGGGTAGAGGAACCGGGGAGCTGTTTTTT | CAISESDRQGRGTGELFF
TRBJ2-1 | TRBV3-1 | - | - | TGTGCCAGCAGCCAAGATTTGGTGGGGCAGATTAACAATGAGCAGTTCTTC | CASSQDLVGQINNEQFF
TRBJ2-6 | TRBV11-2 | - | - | TGTGCCAGCAGCTCCCGGGGGCTGGGCGGGGCCAACGTCCTGACTTTC | CASSSRGLGGANVLTF
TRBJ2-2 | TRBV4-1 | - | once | TGCGCCAGCAGCCGACAGGAGTACACCGGGGAGCTGTTTTTT | CASSRQEYTGELFF
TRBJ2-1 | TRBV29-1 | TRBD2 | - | TGCAGCCATGGGGGGGGGAACAATGAGCAGTTCTTC | CSHGGGNNEQFF
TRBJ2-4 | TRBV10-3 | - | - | TGTGCCATCAGTGAGTCCTTCCGGGGGCTCGCCAAAAACATTCAGTACTTC | CAISESFRGLAKNIQYF
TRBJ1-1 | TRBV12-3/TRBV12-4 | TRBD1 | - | TGTGCCAGCAGAAGACAGGGAAGGACTGAAGCTTTCTTT | CASRRQGRTEAFF
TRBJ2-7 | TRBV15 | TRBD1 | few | TGTGCCACCAGCGGAGTAGGGGGCAGCTACGAGCAGTACTTC | CATSGVGGSYEQYF